The 22 T cell receptor beta chains below all came from one sample that was sequenced in a study of cytomegalovirus exposure and HLA in healthy donors. Generated by immunoSEQ multiplex PCR, the TCRdb table keeps only in-frame clones and is missing some. The sample has fewer than 200,000 clones; approximately 83% are singletons. Sequencing was done on a sample of PBMCs. These receptor sequences come from a woman aged 18-29 years in good health and CMV-seropositive.

The chain uses TRBV12-5 and TRBJ2-6, with 7 bases that match TRBD2. Germline CDR1 and CDR2: LGHNT and FRNRAP. The CDR3 sequence is 14 residues long. V dropped 4 bases and J dropped 3; count of bases not matched to a gene: 0. The CDR3 nucleotides read TGTGCTAGTGGTTCGGGGGGTGGGGCCAACGTCCTGACTTTC. Its translation: CASGSGGGANVLTF.

This clone was counted a single time. DNA of the CDR3: TGTGCCAGCGCCCAGCGGGGGGCCACAGATACGCAGTATTTT. Translated, it gives CASAQRGATDTQYF. V is TRBV2 and J is TRBJ2-3, with 9 bases fitting TRBD2. J lost 2 bases, V lost 8 bases, and 5 bases had no gene match. The CDR3 extends over 14 amino acids. The germline CDR1 and CDR2 sequences are SNHLY and FYNNEI.

The chain links TRBV5-4 to TRBJ1-1; 8 positions match TRBD1. Unmatched junction bases numbered 5, after V lost 3 bases and J lost 1 base. Germline CDR1 and CDR2: SGHNT and YYREEE (reference sequence). The CDR3 is 15 amino acids. CDR3 sequence: CASSSSGTGNTEAFF. The CDR3 DNA sequence: TGTGCCAGCAGCTCCTCTGGGACAGGGAACACTGAAGCTTTCTTT.

The chain couples TRBV15 to TRBJ2-6, with D possibly matching TRBD2 (5 bases). V lost 0 bases and J lost 2, with 8 bases in between. Per germline, CDR1 LNHNV and CDR2 YYDKDF (reference sequence). The CDR3 runs 16 residues. The CDR3 DNA sequence: TGTGCCACCAGCAGAGATTCCGGGGCTGGGGCCAACGTCCTGACTTTC. Encoded protein: CATSRDSGAGANVLTF.

V gene TRBV5-4 combines with J gene TRBJ1-2; TRBD1 agrees at 7 bases. CDR3 length: 13 amino acids. V lost 0 bases and J lost 7; bases outside the gene matches: 3. Germline assignment: CDR1 SGHNT and CDR2 YYREEE (reference sequence). The CDR3 loop is CASSLGRGPGYTF. The CDR3 bases are TGTGCCAGCAGCTTGGGGAGGGGGCCTGGCTACACCTTC.

This clone was observed a handful of times. The chain employs TRBV5-1 and TRBJ1-3; D uncertain. The CDR3 sequence is 16 residues long. Per the germline V gene, CDR1 is SGHRS and CDR2 is YFSETQ. The V end lost 0 bases, the J end lost 0 bases, and 10 bases lay between the germline ends. CDR3 coding DNA: TGCGCCAGCAGCTTGGTCGGGTCAGTCTCTGGAAACACCATATATTTT. It translates to CASSLVGSVSGNTIYF.

This clone has only a few counts. The chain links TRBV28 to TRBJ2-2; a possible D gene is TRBD1 (6 bases). V gave up 3 bases and J gave up 3 bases, with 11 bases separating them. The CDR3 contains 15 residues. Germline V gene data show CDR1 as MDHEN and CDR2 as SYDVKM. CDR3 in amino acids: CASSFGQGYTGELFF. CDR3 in DNA: TGTGCCAGCAGTTTCGGCCAGGGGTACACCGGGGAGCTGTTTTTT.

This clone was observed a handful of times. The chain is built from TRBV7-8 and TRBJ2-3, with 11 bases lining up with TRBD2. The CDR3 totals 18 residues. CDR1 is SGHVS, CDR2 FQNEAQ, per germline. V trimming: 1 base; J trimming: 0 bases; junction bases outside the gene matches: 6. CDR3 nucleotide sequence: TGTGCCAGCAGCTTAGTCGCTAGCGGGGGGACAAGCACAGATACGCAGTATTTT. It yields the protein CASSLVASGGTSTDTQYF.

This clone was observed a few times. The genes are TRBV14 and TRBJ1-5; D is unclear. CDR3 size: 13 residues. Germline V CDR1 and CDR2: SGHDN, FVKESK. Between the trimmed V and J ends, which lost 4 bases and 4 bases, there was a span of 8 bases. CDR3 loop: CASSRRGNQPQHF. DNA of the CDR3: TGTGCCAGCAGCCGCCGAGGAAATCAGCCCCAGCATTTT. The full variable domain, rest sourced from reference TRBV14 and TRBJ1-5, is EAGVTQFPSHSVIEKGQTVTLRCDPISGHDNLYWYRRVMGKEIKFLLHFVKESKQDESGMPNNRFLAERTGGTYSTLKVQPAELEDSGVYFCASSRRGNQPQHFGDGTRLSIL.

This chain links TRBV6-1 with TRBJ2-7, with TRBD1 identical over 10 bases. The V gene end was trimmed by 5 bases and the J gene end by 5 bases; junction bases not matched to a gene: 6. Germline values: CDR1 MNHNS, CDR2 SASEGT. This CDR3 region has 14 residues. CDR3: CASSTGTGVNEQYF. DNA for the CDR3: TGTGCCAGCAGTACCGGGACAGGGGTCAACGAGCAGTACTTC.

The gene calls are TRBV5-6 and TRBJ1-1, with unresolved D. From germline, CDR1 is SGHDT and CDR2 YYEEEE. The CDR3 runs to 12 residues. Trimming took off 1 base at V and 6 bases at J, with 7 bases between the two ends. The CDR3 DNA is TGTGCCAGCAGCTTGTCGGTCTCTGAAGCTTTCTTT. Protein sequence: CASSLSVSEAFF.

The chain recombines TRBV5-8 with TRBJ2-7; D unclear. The CDR3 sequence is 11 residues long. V was clipped by 4 bases and J by 7 bases, with 9 bases between them. Germline CDR1 and CDR2: SGHTS and YDEGEE. The CDR3 DNA is TGTGCCAGCAGCCCCCTCGGGGAGCAGTACTTC. This codes for CASSPLGEQYF. The entire variable domain, with the rest obtained from reference TRBV5-8 and TRBJ2-7, is as follows: EAGVTQSPTHLIKTRGQQATLRCSPISGHTSVYWYQQALGLGLQFLLWYDEGEERNRGNFPPRFSGRQFPNYSSELNVNALELEDSALYLCASSPLGEQYFGPGTRLTVT.

This chain links TRBV6-6 with TRBJ1-1; D perhaps matches TRBD1 (5 bases). The CDR3 spans 10 residues. CDR1 is MNHNY and CDR2 is SVGAGI in the germline V gene (reference sequence). As DNA, the CDR3 is TGTGGCCCGACAGCTTATGAAGCTTTCTTT. Protein product: CGPTAYEAFF.

This chain connects TRBV27 to TRBJ2-7, with D possibly matching TRBD1 (5 bases). From germline, CDR1 is MNHEY and CDR2 SMNVEV (reference sequence). This CDR3 has 13 residues. V was clipped by 6 bases and J by 4 bases, with 13 bases between them. The CDR3 sequence is CASSPTGWYEQYF. In DNA form, the CDR3 reads TGTGCCAGCAGCCCTACAGGATGGTACGAGCAGTACTTC.

Points on this clone: Other DNA sequences in the same sample also yield this CDR3. This chain connects TRBV9 to TRBJ2-7; D is unresolved. Germline V gene lookup returns CDR1 SGDLS and CDR2 YYNGEE. There are 14 residues in the CDR3. V was pared by 0 bases and J by 2 bases, with 9 bases between. The CDR3 coding sequence is TGTGCCAGCAGCGTAGGTGGTCAGACCTACGAGCAGTACTTC. Translation: CASSVGGQTYEQYF.

The V and J genes are TRBV4-1 and TRBJ1-2, with 8 positions matching TRBD1. Germline V gives CDR1 MGHRA, CDR2 YSYEKL. The CDR3 consists of 19 residues. V dropped 2 bases and J dropped 4; count of bases not matched to a gene: 18. CDR3 coding DNA: TGCGCCAGCAGCCAATCACAGACCGGGACAGGTCAAGGGGCCTATGGCTACACCTTC. Amino acid sequence: CASSQSQTGTGQGAYGYTF.

The chain combines TRBV2 with TRBJ2-7; 9 bases map to TRBD2. Germline V CDR1 and CDR2: SNHLY, FYNNEI. This CDR3 has 13 residues. V lost 6 bases and J lost 7; bases outside the gene matches: 7. The DNA for the CDR3 is TGTGCCAGCAGCGCGGGACTAGCTAGTGAGCAGTACTTC. Its translation: CASSAGLASEQYF.

The chain employs TRBV9 and TRBJ1-2; 9 bases are a match to TRBD1. Germline CDR1 SGDLS, CDR2 YYNGEE. With V trimmed by 4 bases and J by 4 bases, 8 bases remained unmatched. The CDR3 length is 15 residues. The CDR3 here is CASSSVGQGGYGYTF. CDR3 DNA: TGTGCCAGCAGCTCTGTGGGACAGGGCGGCTATGGCTACACCTTC.

This chain links TRBV11-2 with TRBJ2-7, with unresolved D. This CDR3 has 12 amino acids. Trimming stripped 2 bases from V and 6 bases from J, with 8 bases between. CDR1 and CDR2 (germline): SGHAT, FQNNGV. The CDR3 loop reads CASSLFPGEQYF. The CDR3 DNA reads TGTGCCAGCAGCTTATTTCCCGGCGAGCAGTACTTC.

The CDR3 sequence: CASRGGDQPQHF. For the CDR3, the DNA is TGTGCCAGCAGAGGAGGAGATCAGCCCCAGCATTTT. This chain uses TRBV6-6 with TRBJ1-5; D remains unclear. Germline values: CDR1 MNHNY, CDR2 SVGAGI (reference sequence). The CDR3 is 12 amino acids. The V and J ends lost 6 bases and 5 bases respectively, with 8 bases between them.

The chain has TRBV19 and TRBJ1-2; 11 positions agree with TRBD1. The ends lost 7 bases at V and 2 bases at J; junction bases unmatched: 6. The CDR3 consists of 15 residues. The germline gives CDR1 LNHDA, CDR2 SQIVND (reference sequence). The CDR3 DNA is TGTGCCAGTACCGCGGACAGGGGGCGAAACTATGGCTACACCTTC. Its protein product is CASTADRGRNYGYTF.

This clone appeared once. The CDR3 region has the DNA TGTGCCAGCAGTACCACACTATCAAACACCGGGGAGCTGTTTTTT. Protein sequence: CASSTTLSNTGELFF. The chain combines TRBV28 with TRBJ2-2; D remains ambiguous. Germline CDR1 and CDR2: MDHEN and SYDVKM. The CDR3 is made up of 15 amino acids. V was cut by 5 bases and J by 2 bases, with 12 bases left in between.